This is a list of T cell receptor beta chains from one sample in a study of blood T cell repertoires in COVID-19. Sequenced by immunoSEQ multiplex PCR; TCRdb stores in-frame clones only, minus some. Found here are more than 200,000 clones, about 83% of them singletons; the top ten hold around 8.1%. The sample was peripheral blood. These receptors all stem from a middle-aged man with active or convalescent COVID-19. Each CDR3 is given with its conserved first and last residue. Fields, in order: J gene, V gene, D gene, clone size, CDR3 DNA, CDR3 protein. A D gene is named only where the DNA matches it firmly. Some rows have no size entry. The others give once, few or many, or a class for an expanded clone.

J: TRBJ2-5
V: TRBV6-5
D: NA
size: NA
DNA: TGTGCCAGCTCCGGGCGGGACCCTCAAGAGACCCAGTACTTC
CDR3: CASSGRDPQETQYF

J: TRBJ1-1
V: TRBV2
D: NA
size: NA
DNA: TGTGCCAGCGCGCCAGGGGTAGGAACTGAAGCTTTCTTT
CDR3: CASAPGVGTEAFF

J: TRBJ1-2
V: TRBV4-3
D: TRBD1
size: NA
DNA: TGCGCCAGCAGCCCCCAGGGGGCTAATGGCTACACCTTC
CDR3: CASSPQGANGYTF

J: TRBJ1-1
V: TRBV7-6
D: NA
size: once
DNA: TGTGCCAGCAGCTTAGAGACAGCGCACGAAGCTTTCTTT
CDR3: CASSLETAHEAFF

J: TRBJ2-1
V: TRBV7-6
D: TRBD2
size: NA
DNA: TGTGCCAGCAGCTTAGGGCTAGCGGGGGAACATTCTCAGGGTGACGATGAGCAGTTCTTC
CDR3: CASSLGLAGEHSQGDDEQFF

J: TRBJ1-1
V: TRBV7-3
D: TRBD1
size: once
DNA: TGTGCCAGCAGCTTAATCGGGACAGGGGGCCGGTATGACACTGAAGCTTTCTTT
CDR3: CASSLIGTGGRYDTEAFF

J: TRBJ2-1
V: TRBV19
D: TRBD1
size: NA
DNA: TGTGCCAGTAGTATTGGACAGGGGGTCTACAATGAGCAGTTCTTC
CDR3: CASSIGQGVYNEQFF

J: TRBJ2-1
V: TRBV4-3
D: TRBD2
size: NA
DNA: TGCGCCAGCAGCCAAGATCCCATTAGCGGGCTCTACAATGAGCAGTTCTTC
CDR3: CASSQDPISGLYNEQFF

J: TRBJ2-1
V: TRBV20-1
D: TRBD1
size: NA
DNA: TGCAGTGCCCGACAGGGGAATGAGCAGTTCTTC
CDR3: CSARQGNEQFF

J: TRBJ2-5
V: TRBV5-4
D: TRBD2
size: few
DNA: TGTGCCAGCAGCTCCCTAACGGGGGGAGAGACCCAGTACTTC
CDR3: CASSSLTGGETQYF

J: TRBJ1-1
V: TRBV21-1
D: NA
size: NA
DNA: TGTGCCAGCAGTTGGACAGGGAGGGGCACTGAAGCTTTCTTT
CDR3: CASSWTGRGTEAFF

J: TRBJ2-3
V: TRBV20-1
D: NA
size: NA
DNA: TGCAGTGCTAGTTCGGGTGGGGCCAGGACAGTCACAGATACGCAGTATTTT
CDR3: CSASSGGARTVTDTQYF

J: TRBJ2-2
V: TRBV19
D: TRBD1
size: NA
DNA: TGTGCCAGTAGAGGACAGGGGAACACCGGGGAGCTGTTTTTT
CDR3: CASRGQGNTGELFF

J: TRBJ1-1
V: TRBV9
D: NA
size: once
DNA: TGTGCCAGCAGCCCTACAGGGAGTTCTGAAGCTTTCTTT
CDR3: CASSPTGSSEAFF

J: TRBJ1-3
V: TRBV7-6
D: NA
size: NA
DNA: TGTGCCAGCAGCCCCGGGACAACCTCTGGAAACACCATATATTTT
CDR3: CASSPGTTSGNTIYF

J: TRBJ1-1
V: TRBV6-5
D: NA
size: NA
DNA: TGTGCCAGCATCAGGGGTCCCGGGGCTGAAGCTTTCTTT
CDR3: CASIRGPGAEAFF

J: TRBJ1-6
V: TRBV20-1
D: NA
size: NA
DNA: TGCAGTGCTAGTGCCGGGGATCGTATTACACCCCTCCACTTT
CDR3: CSASAGDRITPLHF

J: TRBJ1-2
V: TRBV6-1
D: NA
size: NA
DNA: TGTGCCAGCAGCCGAACACCGAACTATGGCTACACCTTC
CDR3: CASSRTPNYGYTF

J: TRBJ2-5
V: TRBV5-6
D: NA
size: NA
DNA: TGTGCCAGCAGCTTTTTTTCTCTTGAGGAGACCCAGTACTTC
CDR3: CASSFFSLEETQYF

J: TRBJ1-6
V: TRBV6-5
D: NA
size: NA
DNA: TGTGCCAGCAGTTACTCGTGGGGGGTTGGTTCACCCCTCCACTTT
CDR3: CASSYSWGVGSPLHF

J: TRBJ1-5
V: TRBV7-2
D: NA
size: NA
DNA: TGTGCCAGCAGCTCCCAAATGAATCAGCCCCAGCATTTT
CDR3: CASSSQMNQPQHF

J: TRBJ1-5
V: TRBV12-5
D: TRBD1
size: NA
DNA: TGTGCTAGTGTCCAAGGACAGGGCGGCAATCAGCCCCAGCATTTT
CDR3: CASVQGQGGNQPQHF

J: TRBJ1-1
V: TRBV12-5
D: TRBD1
size: NA
DNA: TGTGCTAGTGGGGGGGACAGCCGAAACACTGAAGCTTTCTTT
CDR3: CASGGDSRNTEAFF

J: TRBJ1-2
V: TRBV30
D: NA
size: few
DNA: TGTGCCTGGAGTGTACGTGGGGGCGATGGCTACACCTTC
CDR3: CAWSVRGGDGYTF

J: TRBJ2-1
V: TRBV30
D: NA
size: NA
DNA: TGTGCCTGGAGACACGTCTACAATGAGCAGTTCTTC
CDR3: CAWRHVYNEQFF

J: TRBJ2-5
V: TRBV6-1
D: NA
size: NA
DNA: TGTGCCAGCAGTGAAAACCCGGGGGGCATTTTTATAGAAGAGACCCAGTACTTC
CDR3: CASSENPGGIFIEETQYF

J: TRBJ2-7
V: TRBV18
D: TRBD1
size: NA
DNA: TGTGCCAGCTCACGGGACAGGTCCTACGAGCAGTACTTC
CDR3: CASSRDRSYEQYF

J: TRBJ2-1
V: TRBV6-2/TRBV6-3
D: NA
size: NA
DNA: TGTGCCAGCAGTTGGGGGGTTGGGACGGATTTATACAATGAGCAGTTCTTC
CDR3: CASSWGVGTDLYNEQFF

J: TRBJ2-7
V: TRBV4-1
D: TRBD2
size: NA
DNA: TGCGCCAGCAGCCAAGATAAGTCGGGGACTAGCGGGTTCGGGCAGTACTTC
CDR3: CASSQDKSGTSGFGQYF

J: TRBJ1-2
V: TRBV4-2
D: TRBD1
size: NA
DNA: TGTGCCAGCAGCCAAGAGTTTCGAAGGGGGCAAGCTGACTATGGCTACACCTTC
CDR3: CASSQEFRRGQADYGYTF

J: TRBJ2-4
V: TRBV6-1
D: NA
size: NA
DNA: TGTGCCAGCAGTGATTATGTTATAGCAGAGTCAGCCAAAAACATTCAGTACTTC
CDR3: CASSDYVIAESAKNIQYF

J: TRBJ1-6
V: TRBV24-1
D: NA
size: NA
DNA: TGTGCCACCGCGAGGGCTGCCGGATCACCCCTCCACTTT
CDR3: CATARAAGSPLHF

J: TRBJ1-5
V: TRBV5-6
D: NA
size: once
DNA: TGTGCCAGCAGCCCCCCCCGGCGGAGCAATCAGCCCCAGCATTTT
CDR3: CASSPPRRSNQPQHF

J: TRBJ1-4
V: TRBV19
D: NA
size: once
DNA: TGTGCCAGTAGGGCTCTATCGGGAATGTTGGCGGGGATTAATGAAAAACTGTTTTTT
CDR3: CASRALSGMLAGINEKLFF

J: TRBJ2-3
V: TRBV19
D: NA
size: few
DNA: TGTGCCAGTAGTATACAACAGAGCACAGATACGCAGTATTTT
CDR3: CASSIQQSTDTQYF

J: TRBJ2-3
V: TRBV7-8
D: TRBD2
size: NA
DNA: TGTGCCAGCAGCTTCCCCGCTGAGCTAGCGGGAGTGGGGGATACGCAGTATTTT
CDR3: CASSFPAELAGVGDTQYF

J: TRBJ1-1
V: TRBV2
D: TRBD1
size: NA
DNA: TGTGCCAGCCGTGGACAGGATAGGACTGAAGCTTTCTTT
CDR3: CASRGQDRTEAFF

J: TRBJ2-1
V: TRBV5-1
D: TRBD1
size: NA
DNA: TGCGCCAGCAGCTTGGAACAGGGGGTGAATGAGCAGTTCTTC
CDR3: CASSLEQGVNEQFF

J: TRBJ1-2
V: TRBV2
D: TRBD1
size: once
DNA: TGTGCCAGCAGTTTGGGACAGACAAAATATGGCTACACCTTC
CDR3: CASSLGQTKYGYTF

J: TRBJ1-2
V: TRBV6-5
D: TRBD1
size: NA
DNA: TGTGCCGGAGAAACGGGACAGGGCGGTTATGGCTACACCTTC
CDR3: CAGETGQGGYGYTF

J: TRBJ1-1
V: TRBV25-1
D: NA
size: once
DNA: TGTGCCAGCAGCGAGACAGCTAACACTGAAGCTTTCTTT
CDR3: CASSETANTEAFF

J: TRBJ1-5
V: TRBV21-1
D: NA
size: NA
DNA: TGTGCCAGCAGCATACGACAGGGCCAACCCCAGCATTTT
CDR3: CASSIRQGQPQHF

J: TRBJ2-2
V: TRBV24-1
D: TRBD1
size: NA
DNA: TGTGCCACCAGTGATTTAGTCGTAGGGACAGCGAACACCGGGGAGCTGTTTTTT
CDR3: CATSDLVVGTANTGELFF

J: TRBJ2-2
V: TRBV27
D: TRBD2
size: NA
DNA: TGTGCCAGCAGTTTATGGGGTCTAGCGGGCACCGGGGAGCTGTTTTTT
CDR3: CASSLWGLAGTGELFF

J: TRBJ2-4
V: TRBV7-2
D: NA
size: few
DNA: TGTGCCAGCAGCTTAGGAGGACACTCAAACGGCATTCAGTACTTC
CDR3: CASSLGGHSNGIQYF

J: TRBJ2-2
V: TRBV25-1
D: NA
size: NA
DNA: TGTGCCAGCAGACCAACGAAGGGGGCCGGGGAGCTGTTTTTT
CDR3: CASRPTKGAGELFF

J: TRBJ1-2
V: TRBV12-3/TRBV12-4
D: NA
size: NA
DNA: TGTGCCAGTGGGCAGGGATACGGCTACACCTTC
CDR3: CASGQGYGYTF

J: TRBJ2-5
V: TRBV13
D: TRBD1
size: NA
DNA: TGTGCCAGCAGCCTCTGGGGGGACAGGGGGGAAGAGACCCAGTACTTC
CDR3: CASSLWGDRGEETQYF

J: TRBJ1-5
V: TRBV21-1
D: NA
size: few
DNA: TGTGCCCGACTTTTGCCCCAGCATTTT
CDR3: CARLLPQHF

J: TRBJ2-3
V: TRBV6-5
D: NA
size: NA
DNA: TGTGCCAGCCGGAGGGAAACAGATACGCAGTATTTT
CDR3: CASRRETDTQYF

J: TRBJ1-4
V: TRBV6-6
D: TRBD1
size: NA
DNA: TGTGCCAGCAGAGACCGGGACAGAGAAGAAAAACTGTTTTTT
CDR3: CASRDRDREEKLFF

J: TRBJ2-2
V: TRBV6-5
D: TRBD1
size: NA
DNA: TGTGCCAGCTCCTCCCAGGGGGCGGGCACCGGGGAGCTGTTTTTT
CDR3: CASSSQGAGTGELFF

J: TRBJ2-4
V: TRBV5-1
D: TRBD2
size: NA
DNA: TGCGCCAGCAGCTTGCCTGGGACTAGCGAACGGGGCATTCAGTACTTC
CDR3: CASSLPGTSERGIQYF

J: TRBJ1-2
V: TRBV10-3
D: NA
size: NA
DNA: TGTGCCATCAGTGAGTCGGCAGTTAACTATGGCTACACCTTC
CDR3: CAISESAVNYGYTF

J: TRBJ2-3
V: TRBV2
D: TRBD2
size: NA
DNA: TGTGCCAGTAAATTCGGACTAGCAAGCACAGATACGCAGTATTTT
CDR3: CASKFGLASTDTQYF

J: TRBJ2-7
V: TRBV6-5
D: NA
size: NA
DNA: TGTGCCAGCAGTTATTCACCGGCCTACGAGCAGTACTTC
CDR3: CASSYSPAYEQYF

J: TRBJ1-1
V: TRBV29-1
D: NA
size: NA
DNA: TGCAGCGTTGGGCAGGGGCGAGGTTGGACTGAAGCTTTCTTT
CDR3: CSVGQGRGWTEAFF

J: TRBJ1-5
V: TRBV28
D: NA
size: NA
DNA: TGTGCCAGCAGTTCCGGGGGTTGGGGTCAGCCCCAGCATTTT
CDR3: CASSSGGWGQPQHF

J: TRBJ1-6
V: TRBV19
D: TRBD1
size: once
DNA: TGTGCCAGTAGCCTGCCGGGACAGAGAGCTAATTCACCCCTCCACTTT
CDR3: CASSLPGQRANSPLHF